The sequence of this TCR beta chain was determined in a study of T cell responses to AZD1222 COVID-19 vaccine. V was cut by 5 bases and J by 1 base, with 15 bases left in between. Germline V CDR1 and CDR2: MGHRA, YSYEKL. The CDR3 spans 16 residues. The method was immunoSEQ multiplex PCR; TCRdb's version includes in-frame clones alone and lacks a portion of them. The profile shows about 110,000 clones, 87% of them singletons. The receptor was isolated from an adult in good health. The source was peripheral blood, collected on day 0 of AZD1222 vaccination. The rearrangement uses TRBV4-1 and TRBJ1-5; possibly TRBD1 for D (5 bases). CDR3: CASSIGGADSNQPQHF. The CDR3 nucleotides are TGCGCCAGCAGCATAGGTGGGGCAGACAGCAATCAGCCCCAGCATTTT.